The clone carrying this TCR beta chain was counted between two and nine times. Its antigen is as yet unknown. The entry originates in a study of T cell repertoires in cytomegalovirus infection. Study-wide results and limits: The study found HLA-C-restricted CMV-specific TCR beta clonotypes dominating the ex vivo response.

TCRdb used MiXCR to reprocess the reads, holding one entry per CDR3 protein. Found here are about 190,000 distinct CDR3 sequences, over 25% of them singletons; the top ten hold 30% to 35%. The CDR3 has 15 amino acids. In germline, CDR1 is MNHEY, CDR2 SVGAGI. V was shortened by 2 bases and J by 8 bases, with 13 bases between the two germline ends. The sequence derives from a human donor in good health (CMV status not recorded). Some clones in this sample may be carry-over from other donors' samples. The chain employs TRBV6-5 and TRBJ1-6; D is uncertain. The material sequenced was PBMCs. The CDR3 sequence: CASSYAPTVDSPLHF. As DNA, the CDR3 is TGTGCCAGCAGTTACGCACCGACTGTGGATTCACCCCTCCACTTT.